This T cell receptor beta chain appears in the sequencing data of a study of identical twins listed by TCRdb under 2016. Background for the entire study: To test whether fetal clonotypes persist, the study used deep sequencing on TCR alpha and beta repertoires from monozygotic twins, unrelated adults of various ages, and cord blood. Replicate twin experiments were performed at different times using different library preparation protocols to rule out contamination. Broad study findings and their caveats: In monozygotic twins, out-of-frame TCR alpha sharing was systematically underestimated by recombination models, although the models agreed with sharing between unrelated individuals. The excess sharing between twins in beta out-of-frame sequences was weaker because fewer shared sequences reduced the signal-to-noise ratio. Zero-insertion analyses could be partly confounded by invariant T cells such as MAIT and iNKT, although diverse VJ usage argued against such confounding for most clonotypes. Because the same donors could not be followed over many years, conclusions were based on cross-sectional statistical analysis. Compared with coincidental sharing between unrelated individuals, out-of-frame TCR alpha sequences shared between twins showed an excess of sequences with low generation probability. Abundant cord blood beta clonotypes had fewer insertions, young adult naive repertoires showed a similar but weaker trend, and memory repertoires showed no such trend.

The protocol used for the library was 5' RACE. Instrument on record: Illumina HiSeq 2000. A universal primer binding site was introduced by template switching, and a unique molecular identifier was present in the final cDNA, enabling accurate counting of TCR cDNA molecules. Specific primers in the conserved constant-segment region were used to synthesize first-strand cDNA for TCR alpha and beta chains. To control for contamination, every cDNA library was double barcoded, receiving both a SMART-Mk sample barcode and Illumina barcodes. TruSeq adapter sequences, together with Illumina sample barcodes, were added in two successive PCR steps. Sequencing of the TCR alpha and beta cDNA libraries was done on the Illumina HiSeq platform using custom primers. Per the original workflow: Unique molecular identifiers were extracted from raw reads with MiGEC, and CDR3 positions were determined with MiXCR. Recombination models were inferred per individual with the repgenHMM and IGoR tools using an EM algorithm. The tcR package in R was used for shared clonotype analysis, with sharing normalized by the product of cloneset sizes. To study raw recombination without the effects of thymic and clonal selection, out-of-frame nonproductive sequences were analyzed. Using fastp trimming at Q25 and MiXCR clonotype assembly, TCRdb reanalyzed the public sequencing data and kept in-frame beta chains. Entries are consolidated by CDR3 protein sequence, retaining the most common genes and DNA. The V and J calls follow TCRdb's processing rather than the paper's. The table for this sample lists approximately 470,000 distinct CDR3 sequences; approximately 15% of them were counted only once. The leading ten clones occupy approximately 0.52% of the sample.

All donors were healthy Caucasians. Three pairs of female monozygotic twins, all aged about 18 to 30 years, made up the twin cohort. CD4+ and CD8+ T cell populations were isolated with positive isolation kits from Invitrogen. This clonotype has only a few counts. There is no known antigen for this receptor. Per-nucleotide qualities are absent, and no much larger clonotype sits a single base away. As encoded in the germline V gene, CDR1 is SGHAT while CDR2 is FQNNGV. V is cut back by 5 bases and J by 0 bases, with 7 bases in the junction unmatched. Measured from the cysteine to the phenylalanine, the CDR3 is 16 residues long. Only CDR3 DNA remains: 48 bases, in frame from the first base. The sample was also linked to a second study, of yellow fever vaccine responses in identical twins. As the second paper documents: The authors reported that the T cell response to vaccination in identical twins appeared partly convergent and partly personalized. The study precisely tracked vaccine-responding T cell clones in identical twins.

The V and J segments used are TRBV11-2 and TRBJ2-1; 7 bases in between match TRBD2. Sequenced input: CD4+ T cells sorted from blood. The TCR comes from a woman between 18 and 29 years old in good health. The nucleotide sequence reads TGTGCCAGCAGCGCCGCTAGCGGAAGCTCCTACAATGAGCAGTTCTTC. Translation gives CASSAASGSSYNEQFF.